This is a list of T cell receptor beta chains from one sample in a study of T cell repertoires in cytomegalovirus infection. TCRdb recomputed calls from the reads with MiXCR, one row per CDR3 protein. Of about 920,000 distinct CDR3 sequences in the sample, less than 40% were seen once. These TCRs are of unknown antigen specificity. The sequencing used cultured CD8+ T cells from PBMCs, collected from culture after CMV antigen stimulation. These receptors were taken from a human donor in good health (CMV status not recorded). Some clones in this sample may be carry-over from other donors' samples. The conserved cysteine and the conserved F or W are not part of the CDR3 here.

TRBV27 ASLQPQH
TRBV27 ASSVIRGPEAF
TRBV7-8 ASSVRWDAKNIQY
TRBV19 ASLLGPMNTEAF
TRBV12-3/TRBV12-4 ASSWTSSGNTIY
TRBV6-8 ASSKGTEYSYEQY
TRBV6-5 ASSNGPRYGYT
TRBV4-1 ASSRQFGAGSSSYEQY
TRBV27 ASSILRGGNTDTQY
TRBV12-3/TRBV12-4 ASSPSQNQPQH
TRBV9 ASTSSAKETDTQY
TRBV19 ATVRGSTGELF
TRBV7-2 ASSYIGGALATDTQY
TRBV29-1 SVGPSGANVLT